This T cell receptor beta chain was sequenced for a study of graft-versus-host responses after intestinal transplantation (dated by TCRdb to about 2021). About the full investigation: The transplants that recipients received were multivisceral, liver-intestinal, or isolated intestinal. Every recipient was given anti-thymocyte globulin induction, followed by about three years of maintenance tacrolimus and steroids. After intestinal transplantation, graft-versus-host and host-versus-graft alloreactive T cell clones in the graft, circulation and bone marrow were tracked using bulk TCR-beta CDR3 sequencing. To identify alloreactive clones, pre-transplant mixed lymphocyte reaction products were sequenced and then compared with unstimulated pre-transplant donor and recipient T cells. A cohort of approximately 24 intestinal transplant recipients, including one retransplant, was enrolled, and a few patients lacking pretransplant specimens were excluded. A peak of at least 4% donor T cells among recipient peripheral blood mononuclear cells was the definition used for donor T cell macrochimerism. Rather than being sequenced by the commercial service, samples from a few later patients were sequenced in-house on an Illumina MiSeq and processed with MiXCR.

The library was generated by the immunoSEQ multiplex PCR assay. For most patients, high-throughput TCR-beta CDR3 sequencing of genomic DNA was performed by Adaptive Biotechnologies. The paper's processing steps were these. TCR sequencing data for around 19 patients were retrieved from Adaptive's ImmunoSEQ software; three other patients were processed with MiXCR and VDJtools. CDR3 nucleotide sequences shared between donor and recipient were removed because their origin could not be assigned. Alloreactive clones required at least 2-fold expansion over unstimulated cells and minimum CFSE-low frequency of 0.002% (template counts) or 0.001% (read counts). A clone was considered mappable if detected in the sequenced pre-transplant spleen, lymph node, or MLR CFSE-low populations of the donor or recipient. Cumulative frequency of alloreactive clones was calculated as a percentage of all sequences weighted by copy number. Entries here come from immuneACCESS through TCRdb and include only in-frame sequences with V and J called. Some clones fail to appear in such tables; in the studies checked, an unresolved V gene covers under half of the shortfall, and the cause of the remainder is unknown. V, J and clone size derive from that table, while D and trimming were established from the DNA sequence. Counted in this sample were roughly 80,000 clones; 92% of them appeared once. The top ten clonotypes cover under 0.85% of the sample.

Points the paper makes about the study in general: The conclusions were limited by the relatively low number and heterogeneity of the intestinal transplant patients. GvH clones were detected in recipient bone marrow, and some of these GvH clones were observed earlier in ileal mucosa or blood, consistent with an intestinal mucosal origin. Early after transplant, peak levels of circulating GvH clones were found to be associated with declines in HvG clones. In the allografts of patients with donor T cell macrochimerism, GvH to HvG T cell clonal ratios were high.

This clone was seen only a few times. It has no known antigen specificity. Base quality data are lacking; no much larger clone is found one base away. Blood samples were collected up to 4 times in the first month after transplant and then at least monthly when available. Trimmed from V: 5 bases; trimmed from J: 3 bases; junction bases lacking a gene match: 6. The CDR3, cysteine through phenylalanine, is 14 amino acids long. The kept DNA is CDR3 alone, 42 bases in frame from the first base. Looking up the germline V gene yields CDR1 SNHLY and CDR2 FYNNEI. This TCR came from a human patient who received an intestinal transplant, so some T cells may come from the graft donor. Sequencing was performed on PBMCs, taken 98 days after intestinal transplantation. The chain employs TRBV2 and TRBJ1-1, and 7 junctional nucleotides match TRBD1. The DNA is as follows: TGTGCCAGCAGTTCCGGGCAGGGGGACACTGAAGCTTTCTTT. Its protein is CASSSGQGDTEAFF.